The next 18 T cell receptor beta chains were all read from a single sample in a study of T cells in Graves' hyperthyroidism and ophthalmopathy. RNA transcripts were the template for amplifying TCR beta CDR3 regions. In the first-round RT-PCR of the TCR CDR3, the HTBI primer set was used. TCRdb reprocessed the multiplex PCR reads via MiXCR and lists one record per CDR3 protein. Here the sample spans some 350,000 distinct CDR3 sequences, around 16% being singletons. The sequenced material came from blood. The receptors were sampled from a woman aged 18-29 years with Graves' hyperthyroidism that later progressed to Graves' ophthalmopathy.

Ten or more counts support this clonotype. The chain employs TRBV7-9 and TRBJ2-1, with 7 bases fitting TRBD1. CDR1 is SEHNR, CDR2 FQNEAQ, per germline (reference sequence). The CDR3 covers 15 residues. The V gene end was trimmed by 0 bases and the J gene end by 5 bases; junction bases not matched to a gene: 4. For the CDR3, the DNA is TGTGCCAGCAGCTTAGCTGACAGGGCCAACAATGAGCAGTTCTTC. Protein: CASSLADRANNEQFF.

The chain is built from TRBV27 and TRBJ2-6; possible D gene TRBD1, 5 bases. The ends were cut back, 5 bases at V and 0 bases at J, with 8 bases in the middle. The CDR3 spans 15 residues. Germline V gene sequence: CDR1 MNHEY, CDR2 SMNVEV (reference sequence). For the CDR3, the DNA is TGTGCCAGCAGTACAGGTTTCTCTGGGGCCAACGTCCTGACTTTC. Its protein is CASSTGFSGANVLTF.

The chain carries TRBV3-2 and TRBJ2-5; the table's D call TRBD2 went unverified against the DNA. TRBV3-2 is a pseudogene. This CDR3 has 15 amino acids. CDR3 loop: CASSRETRYQEAQYF. CDR3 sequence (DNA): TGTGCCAGCAGCCGGGAGACAAGGTACCAAGAGGCCCAGTACTTC.

Ten or more counts support this clonotype. V and J are TRBV5-1 and TRBJ2-7; 8 nucleotides line up with TRBD1. The CDR3 consists of 15 residues. V dropped 0 bases and J dropped 3; count of bases not matched to a gene: 5. Per the germline V gene, CDR1 is SGHRS and CDR2 is YFSETQ. CDR3 DNA sequence: TGCGCCAGCAGCTTGGTGTCGGGACAGGTCTACGAGCAGTACTTC. Translating gives CASSLVSGQVYEQYF. Together with reference TRBV5-1 and TRBJ2-7, the CDR3 gives the full variable domain: KAGVTQTPRYLIKTRGQQVTLSCSPISGHRSVSWYQQTPGQGLQFLFEYFSETQRNKGNFPGRFSGRQFSNSRSEMNVSTLELGDSALYLCASSLVSGQVYEQYFGPGTRLTVT.

This clonotype was found many times. With a much larger clone just one base away, this may be a read error. This chain uses TRBV12-3 or TRBV12-4 with TRBJ2-7; D is possibly TRBD1 (5 bases). V was cut by 2 bases and J by 6 bases, with 5 bases left in between. The CDR3 covers 11 residues. The CDR3 DNA reads TGTGCCAGCAGTTTAAGGGGCGAGCAGTACTTC. This translates into CASSLRGEQYF.

This CDR3 reads CASSLVGMVYEQYF. CDR3 coding DNA: TGTGCCAGCAGCTTAGTGGGGATGGTCTACGAGCAGTACTTC. The chain is built from TRBV7-9 and TRBJ2-7; D remains unclear. The CDR3 totals 14 residues. CDR1 and CDR2 from the germline V gene are SEHNR and FQNEAQ (reference sequence). V was pared by 1 base and J by 3 bases, with 10 bases between.

The chain combines TRBV6-2 or TRBV6-3 with TRBJ1-6; D is uncertain. V lost 6 bases and J 7 bases, leaving 7 bases between the germline ends. The germline V gene encodes CDR1 MNHEY and CDR2 SVGEGT. This CDR3 is built from 12 residues. CDR3 sequence reads: CASRAVNSPLHF. DNA for the CDR3: TGTGCCAGCAGGGCAGTGAATTCACCCCTCCACTTT.

There are many counts of this clonotype. The chain combines TRBV20-1 with TRBJ2-7; no firm D call. V dropped 1 base and J dropped 0 bases, with 7 bases sitting between them. Looked up from germline, CDR1 is DFQATT and CDR2 is SNEGSKA (reference sequence). This CDR3 is 13 amino acids long. For the CDR3, the DNA is TGCAGTGCTAGAGCCCCGGTCTCCTACGAGCAGTACTTC. Translation: CSARAPVSYEQYF.

Note on this clonotype: This may come from a read error, since a much larger clone is one base off. The V gene is TRBV5-1, the J gene TRBJ2-7; TRBD2 is a possible D gene (6 bases). TRBJ2-1 matches the DNA end more closely, so the J call is doubtful. From germline, CDR1 is SGHRS and CDR2 YFSETQ. This CDR3 comprises 12 residues. The DNA of the CDR3 is TGCGCCAGCAGACACGAGGACTACGAGCAGTTCTTC. Translating it yields CASRHEDYEQFF.

Written as DNA, the CDR3 is TGTGCCAGCAGCTTGGTCTCTAGGAACTATGGCTACACCTTC. Translated, it gives CASSLVSRNYGYTF. The chain combines TRBV5-6 with TRBJ1-2; D remains unclear. Deletions cut 0 bases from V and 2 bases from J, with 8 bases between. The CDR3 covers 14 residues. In germline, CDR1 is SGHDT, CDR2 YYEEEE. Full variable domain (missing parts from reference TRBV5-6 and TRBJ1-2): DAGVTQSPTHLIKTRGQQVTLRCSPKSGHDTVSWYQQALGQGPQFIFQYYEEEERQRGNFPDRFSGHQFPNYSSELNVNALLLGDSALYLCASSLVSRNYGYTFGSGTRLTVV.

Ten or more counts support this clonotype. The V and J genes are TRBV2 and TRBJ1-5; no clear D gene. V was trimmed by 4 bases and J by 1 base, leaving 5 bases between them. This CDR3 spans 13 amino acids. The V gene's germline CDR1 is SNHLY and CDR2 FYNNEI. CDR3 DNA: TGTGCCAGCAGTGTCTCCAGCAATCAGCCCCAGCATTTT. It encodes CASSVSSNQPQHF.

V and J are TRBV11-3 and TRBJ2-3; tentatively, D is TRBD2 (6 bases). CDR3 length: 16 residues. V gave up 5 bases and J gave up 0 bases, with 15 bases separating them. Per germline, CDR1 SGHNT and CDR2 YENEEA. The CDR3 nucleotides read TGTGCCAGCAGCCGAGGGCGGGACCCGAGCACAGATACGCAGTATTTT. Its protein is CASSRGRDPSTDTQYF.

The chain links TRBV4-2 to TRBJ2-1, with 7 bases that match TRBD2. The CDR3 spans 16 residues. Germline lookup yields CDR1 LGHNA and CDR2 YNFKEQ. V was clipped by 1 base and J by 7 bases; unmatched bases: 10. CDR3 region: CASSQGGRAGRNEQFF. The CDR3, as DNA: TGTGCCAGCAGCCAAGGTGGGAGGGCCGGGAGGAATGAGCAGTTCTTC.

The CDR3 DNA follows: TGTGCCAGCAGCCGCCAGGACAGGGGCACTGAAGCTTTCTTT. Translation: CASSRQDRGTEAFF. V and J are TRBV5-5 and TRBJ1-1, with TRBD1 identical over 9 bases. Germline-derived CDR1 and CDR2 are SGHKS and YYEKEE (reference sequence). With V trimmed by 4 bases and J by 4 bases, 5 bases remained unmatched. This CDR3 region has 14 residues.

This clonotype was counted ten times or more. The J gene is TRBJ1-2, the V gene TRBV18, with D unclear. Germline assignment: CDR1 KGHSH and CDR2 LQKENI. Trimming cost V 1 base and J 4 bases, with 10 bases left between them. The CDR3 is made up of 14 amino acids. For the CDR3, the DNA is TGTGCCAGCTCACCACTCGGGATTACCTATGGCTACACCTTC. Protein sequence: CASSPLGITYGYTF.

The chain employs TRBV6-1 and TRBJ2-6, with 7 nucleotides matching TRBD1. The V and J ends lost 5 bases and 4 bases, in that order; junction bases with no gene match: 8. The CDR3 covers 16 residues. The germline gives CDR1 MNHNS, CDR2 SASEGT. DNA for the CDR3: TGTGCCAGCAGTACCACAGACAGGGTGGGGGCCAACGTCCTGACTTTC. Translation gives CASSTTDRVGANVLTF.

The chain couples TRBV7-6 to TRBJ1-2, with D maybe TRBD1 (5 bases). The germline V gene has CDR1 SGHVS and CDR2 FNYEAQ. The V end was cut by 3 bases, the J end by 1 base, with 9 bases between. The CDR3 extends over 14 amino acids. The CDR3 loop reads CASSFSDSNYGYTF. CDR3 DNA: TGTGCCAGCAGCTTCTCCGACAGTAACTATGGCTACACCTTC.

This clonotype has more than one count but fewer than ten. This chain links TRBV10-3 with TRBJ1-1; weak D call: TRBD1 (5 bases). The CDR3 totals 13 residues. Germline loops: CDR1 ENHRY, CDR2 SYGVKD. V lost 0 bases and J lost 5, with 7 bases in between. The CDR3 sequence: CAISESHRTEAFF. The DNA for the CDR3 is TGTGCCATCAGTGAGTCCCACAGGACTGAAGCTTTCTTT.